Shown below are 9 T cell receptor beta chains from a single sample sequenced in a study of blood T cells in healthy people across ages. Using a J-beta primer mix together with a sample-barcoded 5' primer, a second PCR was run for roughly 6 to 11 cycles. TCRdb used MiXCR to reprocess the 5' RACE reads, holding one entry per CDR3 protein. The sample has 1.5 million to 2 million distinct CDR3 sequences; around 40% are singletons. The sample comprised blood. The receptor set was obtained from a human donor in good health.

This chain links TRBV7-9 with TRBJ1-2; 8 bases align to TRBD1. The V gene's germline CDR1 is SEHNR and CDR2 FQNEAQ (reference sequence). Unmatched junction bases numbered 17, after V lost 8 bases and J lost 6 bases. The length of the CDR3 is 16 residues. The CDR3 loop reads CASEETGVEGDDGYTF. DNA of the CDR3: TGTGCCAGCGAGGAGACAGGGGTTGAAGGGGACGATGGCTACACCTTC.

CDR3 DNA sequence: TGTGCCAGCAGCGCGGGACAGGGAAGAGGGGCCACTGAAGCTTTCTTT. Residues: CASSAGQGRGATEAFF. V usage is TRBV7-2 and J usage is TRBJ1-1; 9 positions agree with TRBD1. Germline V lookup: CDR1 SGHTA, CDR2 FQGNSA. The V and J ends lost 5 bases and 4 bases, in that order; junction bases with no gene match: 11. This CDR3 is 16 amino acids long.

This clonotype was counted only a few times. V and J are TRBV12-3 or TRBV12-4 and TRBJ1-5; 9 nucleotides agree with TRBD1. The CDR3 has 18 amino acids. V lost 2 bases to trimming and J lost 7 bases; unmatched junction nucleotides: 15. Written as DNA, the CDR3 is TGTGCCAGCAGTTTATGGAATGATTACAGGGGGCGCGGGCAGCCCCAGCATTTT. It encodes CASSLWNDYRGRGQPQHF.

This chain connects TRBV27 to TRBJ2-3, with a tentative D call TRBD2 (5 bases). Trimming took off 3 bases at V and 7 bases at J, with 8 bases between the two ends. Germline CDR1 is MNHEY and CDR2 is SMNVEV (reference sequence). This CDR3 region has 12 residues. CDR3: CASSFTGYTQYF. The CDR3 nucleotides are TGTGCCAGCAGTTTTACGGGGTATACGCAGTATTTT.

As to this clonotype: One junction end does not reproduce the germline sequence, and a read error may be involved. The V gene is TRBV28, the J gene TRBJ2-6; tentatively, D is TRBD2 (5 bases). CDR1 is MDHEN, CDR2 SYDVKM, per germline. The CDR3 loop spans 14 amino acids. CDR3 coding DNA: TGTACCAGCAGTTCGGGGTCTGGGGCCAACGTCCTGACTTTC. This codes for CTSSSGSGANVLTF.

The rearrangement joins TRBV5-1 to TRBJ2-7, with D perhaps matching TRBD1 (6 bases). The CDR3 is made up of 13 amino acids. V lost 1 base to trimming and J lost 5 bases, with 10 bases between them. Germline CDR1 SGHRS, CDR2 YFSETQ. CDR3 loop: CASSLTGNDEQYF. CDR3 sequence (DNA): TGCGCCAGCAGCTTGACAGGGAATGACGAGCAGTACTTC.

The chain combines TRBV28 with TRBJ1-2; D is possibly TRBD1 (5 bases). The CDR3 covers 14 residues. Trimming removed 4 bases from V and 5 bases from J, with 14 bases in between. Germline lookup yields CDR1 MDHEN and CDR2 SYDVKM. The CDR3 DNA sequence: TGTGCCAGCAGTTCGGACACGCAGACATATGGCTACACCTTC. This gives the protein CASSSDTQTYGYTF.

The CDR3 loop reads CASSPEGGQGRGDYTF. Written as DNA, the CDR3 is TGTGCCAGCAGCCCTGAAGGTGGGCAGGGGAGAGGTGACTACACCTTC. The chain links TRBV7-3 to TRBJ1-2, with D possibly being TRBD1 (6 bases). The V and J ends lost 5 bases and 10 bases respectively, with 26 bases between them. Germline V gene lookup returns CDR1 SGHTA and CDR2 FQGTGA. The CDR3 is 16 amino acids.

The chain is built from TRBV12-3 or TRBV12-4 and TRBJ2-1; possibly TRBD1 or TRBD2 for D (5 bases each). V lost 5 bases, J lost 3 bases, and 11 bases lay in between. This CDR3 contains 14 residues. The chain's CDR3 is CASSRGAHYNEQFF. DNA for the CDR3: TGTGCCAGCAGTCGAGGGGCCCACTACAATGAGCAGTTCTTC.